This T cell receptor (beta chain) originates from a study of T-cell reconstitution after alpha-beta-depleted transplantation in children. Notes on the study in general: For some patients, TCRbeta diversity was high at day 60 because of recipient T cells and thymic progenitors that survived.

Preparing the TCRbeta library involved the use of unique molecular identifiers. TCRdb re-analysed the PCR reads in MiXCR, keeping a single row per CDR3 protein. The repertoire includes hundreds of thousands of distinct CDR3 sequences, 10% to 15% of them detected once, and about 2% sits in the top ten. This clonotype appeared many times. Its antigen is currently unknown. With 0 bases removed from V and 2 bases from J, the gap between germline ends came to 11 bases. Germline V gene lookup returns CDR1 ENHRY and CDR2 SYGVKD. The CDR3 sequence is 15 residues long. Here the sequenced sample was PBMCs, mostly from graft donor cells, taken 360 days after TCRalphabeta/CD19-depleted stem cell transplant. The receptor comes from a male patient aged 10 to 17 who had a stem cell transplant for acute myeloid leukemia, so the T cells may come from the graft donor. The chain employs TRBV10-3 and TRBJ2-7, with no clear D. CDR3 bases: TGTGCCATCAGTGAGTCGCCCAACATCGCCTACGAGCAGTACTTC. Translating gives CAISESPNIAYEQYF.